The T cell receptor beta chain under discussion was sequenced for a study of shared clonotypes between healthy human individuals. General study points: Sequencing depth was expected to affect clonotype sharing among donors.

About this clone itself: Its cognate antigen is unknown.

Data came from immunoSEQ multiplex PCR; TCRdb stores just in-frame clones and leaves some out. The table includes some 2.1 million clones, just over 90% detected once. Germline V gene sequence: CDR1 SGHDN, CDR2 FVKESK. The CDR3 length is 16 residues. Trimming took off 1 base at V and 5 bases at J, with 17 bases between the two ends. Naive CD8 cells lacked CD45RO, underwent positive selection for CCR7 and left out terminally differentiated effector memory CD45RA+ cells. The chain has TRBV14 and TRBJ1-1; possible D gene TRBD1, 5 bases. The source is a man younger than 35 in good health. Some clones in this sample may be carry-over from other donors' samples. Source material: naive CD8+ T cells from PBMCs. CDR3 protein: CASSQGGEGGWTEAFF. In nucleotides, the CDR3 is TGTGCCAGCAGCCAAGGAGGGGAGGGCGGATGGACTGAAGCTTTCTTT.